This is a list of T cell receptor beta chains from one sample in a study of vaccination and CD4 T cells after COVID-19. For these receptors, no antigen is known. TCRdb used MiXCR to reprocess the PCR reads, holding one entry per CDR3 protein. The sample lists tens of thousands of distinct CDR3 sequences, 43% occurring once. Sample: CD4+ T cells from blood, cultured in vitro. The receptors here all came from a human donor who had recovered from COVID-19. Both conserved end residues are part of each CDR3. The D gene is left open where the match is weak. Expanded clones get a size class; other rows say once, few or many, or leave the size out.

clone_size: NA
v_call: TRBV20-1
d_call: TRBD2
j_call: TRBJ2-7
cdr3_nt: TGCAGTGCCGGGGGGGCCCACGAGCAGTACTTC
cdr3_aa: CSAGGAHEQYF

clone_size: few
v_call: TRBV10-3
d_call: TRBD1
j_call: TRBJ1-1
cdr3_nt: TGTGCCATCAGTTCGGGACAGGCTCGCGGGGAAGCTTTCTTT
cdr3_aa: CAISSGQARGEAFF

clone_size: few
v_call: TRBV6-5
d_call: TRBD1
j_call: TRBJ1-5
cdr3_nt: TGTGCCAGCAGTTACTCGGCGACAGGGAACAATCAGCCCCAGCATTTT
cdr3_aa: CASSYSATGNNQPQHF

clone_size: NA
v_call: TRBV20-1
d_call: NA
j_call: TRBJ2-5
cdr3_nt: TGCAGTGCGCAGGGAGCTCCAGAGACCCAGTACTTC
cdr3_aa: CSAQGAPETQYF

clone_size: NA
v_call: TRBV7-8
d_call: TRBD1
j_call: TRBJ1-1
cdr3_nt: TGTGCCAGCAGCGCACAGGGGGGGTTCACTGAAGCTTTCTTT
cdr3_aa: CASSAQGGFTEAFF

clone_size: NA
v_call: TRBV27
d_call: NA
j_call: TRBJ1-5
cdr3_nt: TGTGTCAGCAGGCTAGACAGTCGTCAGCCCCAGCATTTT
cdr3_aa: CVSRLDSRQPQHF

clone_size: NA
v_call: TRBV7-9
d_call: TRBD1
j_call: TRBJ2-5
cdr3_nt: TGTGCCAGCAGCCTCGGACAGGGGGCCGTAGAGACCCAGTACTTC
cdr3_aa: CASSLGQGAVETQYF

clone_size: NA
v_call: TRBV19
d_call: NA
j_call: TRBJ2-5
cdr3_nt: TGTGCCAGTAGTATATCCGGGACCCAAGAGACCCAGTACTTC
cdr3_aa: CASSISGTQETQYF

clone_size: NA
v_call: TRBV20-1
d_call: TRBD1
j_call: TRBJ2-1
cdr3_nt: TGCAGTGCTGAAAAGGGGACAGGGGGTTACAATGAGCAGTTCTTC
cdr3_aa: CSAEKGTGGYNEQFF

clone_size: few
v_call: TRBV18
d_call: TRBD2
j_call: TRBJ2-1
cdr3_nt: TGTGCCAGCTCAATCCAACTAGCGGGTAACAATGAGCAGTTCTTC
cdr3_aa: CASSIQLAGNNEQFF

clone_size: few
v_call: TRBV2
d_call: TRBD1
j_call: TRBJ2-5
cdr3_nt: TGTGCCAGCAGTGACAGGGGGCAAGGGGGAGAGACCCAGTACTTC
cdr3_aa: CASSDRGQGGETQYF

clone_size: NA
v_call: TRBV4-1
d_call: NA
j_call: TRBJ1-5
cdr3_nt: TGCGCCAGCAGCCGAGAGGCCGGGCAGAATCAGCCCCAGCATTTT
cdr3_aa: CASSREAGQNQPQHF

clone_size: NA
v_call: TRBV2
d_call: NA
j_call: TRBJ2-2
cdr3_nt: TGTGCCACCCGGGCACAGGGCTTGTCCGGGGAGCTGTTTTTT
cdr3_aa: CATRAQGLSGELFF

clone_size: NA
v_call: TRBV4-2
d_call: TRBD2
j_call: TRBJ2-1
cdr3_nt: TGTGCCAGCAGCCAAATCGGGGGAGGGCCCAATGAGCAGTTCTTC
cdr3_aa: CASSQIGGGPNEQFF

clone_size: NA
v_call: TRBV5-1
d_call: TRBD1
j_call: TRBJ2-5
cdr3_nt: TGCGCCAGCAGCTTGGGTCTTAGGTCGTCCGGCCAGGGGGCAAACCTGTACCAAGAGACCCAGTACTTC
cdr3_aa: CASSLGLRSSGQGANLYQETQYF

clone_size: NA
v_call: TRBV6-1
d_call: TRBD2
j_call: TRBJ2-3
cdr3_nt: TGTGCCAGCAGACGTCCGGGACTAGCGGGCACAGATACGCAGTATTTT
cdr3_aa: CASRRPGLAGTDTQYF

clone_size: NA
v_call: TRBV6-5
d_call: NA
j_call: TRBJ1-3
cdr3_nt: NA
cdr3_aa: CASSSSDTSGNTIYF

clone_size: few
v_call: TRBV12-3/TRBV12-4
d_call: NA
j_call: TRBJ2-3
cdr3_nt: TGTGCCAGCAGTGAGATGTACACAGATACGCAGTATTTT
cdr3_aa: CASSEMYTDTQYF

clone_size: NA
v_call: TRBV20-1
d_call: TRBD1
j_call: TRBJ2-7
cdr3_nt: TGCAGTGCCCTCTCCGGGACAGGGCACTACGAGCAGTACTTC
cdr3_aa: CSALSGTGHYEQYF

clone_size: few
v_call: TRBV11-2
d_call: NA
j_call: TRBJ2-7
cdr3_nt: TGTGCCAGCAGCTTAGCGACTGGGGTGGCCTACGAGCAGTACTTC
cdr3_aa: CASSLATGVAYEQYF

clone_size: NA
v_call: TRBV5-4
d_call: NA
j_call: TRBJ1-2
cdr3_nt: TGTGCCAGCAGCTTTAGACTAGGGCCCAACTATGGCTACACCTTC
cdr3_aa: CASSFRLGPNYGYTF

clone_size: few
v_call: TRBV20-1
d_call: TRBD1
j_call: TRBJ1-1
cdr3_nt: TGCAGTGCTAGAGGCGCCCTGACAGGGGGTGGCACTGAAGCTTTCTTT
cdr3_aa: CSARGALTGGGTEAFF

clone_size: NA
v_call: TRBV20-1
d_call: NA
j_call: TRBJ2-1
cdr3_nt: TGCAGTGCCCGTGGGCCCTGGGGAGCCTACAATGAGCAGTTCTTC
cdr3_aa: CSARGPWGAYNEQFF

clone_size: few
v_call: TRBV10-3
d_call: NA
j_call: TRBJ2-7
cdr3_nt: TGTGCCATCAGTGACACGATATATACCTACGAGCAGTACTTC
cdr3_aa: CAISDTIYTYEQYF

clone_size: NA
v_call: TRBV20-1
d_call: TRBD1
j_call: TRBJ2-1
cdr3_nt: TGCAGTGCCAAGGACAGGGGCGACTACAATGAGCAGTTCTTC
cdr3_aa: CSAKDRGDYNEQFF

clone_size: few
v_call: TRBV7-2
d_call: NA
j_call: TRBJ1-2
cdr3_nt: TGTGCCAGCAGCCCCGAGTCGGCTAACTATGGCTACACCTTC
cdr3_aa: CASSPESANYGYTF

clone_size: NA
v_call: TRBV10-1
d_call: NA
j_call: TRBJ2-6
cdr3_nt: TGCGCCAGCAGTAGAGGCTCTGGGGCCAACGTCCTGACTTTC
cdr3_aa: CASSRGSGANVLTF

clone_size: NA
v_call: TRBV5-1
d_call: NA
j_call: TRBJ2-4
cdr3_nt: TGCGCCAGCAGCGCGGACGGGCTAGCCAAAAACATTCAGTACTTC
cdr3_aa: CASSADGLAKNIQYF

clone_size: NA
v_call: TRBV28
d_call: TRBD2
j_call: TRBJ2-2
cdr3_nt: TGTGCCAGCAGTTTATGGCGGGGGGGCCTTGACACCGGGGAGCTGTTTTTT
cdr3_aa: CASSLWRGGLDTGELFF

clone_size: few
v_call: TRBV4-2
d_call: NA
j_call: TRBJ1-1
cdr3_nt: TGTGCCAGCAGCCAAGCGCCGGGCCGAGATGAAGCTTTCTTT
cdr3_aa: CASSQAPGRDEAFF

clone_size: few
v_call: TRBV20-1
d_call: TRBD2
j_call: TRBJ2-5
cdr3_nt: TGCAGTGCTAGAGAAATCCTAGCGGGGGTACAAGAGACCCAGTACTTC
cdr3_aa: CSAREILAGVQETQYF

clone_size: few
v_call: TRBV7-6
d_call: NA
j_call: TRBJ1-1
cdr3_nt: TGTGCCAGCAGCCTATACAGGGATACTGAAGCTTTCTTT
cdr3_aa: CASSLYRDTEAFF

clone_size: medium-sized
v_call: TRBV2
d_call: NA
j_call: TRBJ1-2
cdr3_nt: TGTGCCAGCGGCGGGTCGATGTACACCTTC
cdr3_aa: CASGGSMYTF

clone_size: once
v_call: TRBV14
d_call: NA
j_call: TRBJ1-6
cdr3_nt: TGTGCCAGCAGCCAAGTATATACCTATTCACCCCTCCACTTT
cdr3_aa: CASSQVYTYSPLHF

clone_size: few
v_call: TRBV6-2/TRBV6-3
d_call: TRBD2
j_call: TRBJ2-3
cdr3_nt: TGTGCCAGCAGTGAGTACCGGACTAGCGGAACAGATACGCAGTATTTT
cdr3_aa: CASSEYRTSGTDTQYF

clone_size: few
v_call: TRBV7-3
d_call: NA
j_call: TRBJ1-1
cdr3_nt: TGTGCCAGCAGCTCCTCGGGGGGGATTCCTGAAGCTTTCTTT
cdr3_aa: CASSSSGGIPEAFF

clone_size: few
v_call: TRBV5-1
d_call: TRBD1
j_call: TRBJ2-2
cdr3_nt: TGCGCCAGCAGCCCCCCCGGGACAGGGGGCGGCGGGGAGCTGTTTTTT
cdr3_aa: CASSPPGTGGGGELFF

clone_size: once
v_call: TRBV18
d_call: TRBD2
j_call: TRBJ2-1
cdr3_nt: TGTGCCAGCTCACCGGCCCTAACTAGCGGCACCTACAATGAGCAGTTCTTC
cdr3_aa: CASSPALTSGTYNEQFF

clone_size: once
v_call: TRBV25-1
d_call: NA
j_call: TRBJ2-5
cdr3_nt: TGTGCCAGCACCGAGGGGGGGGTCCAAGAGACCCAGTACTTC
cdr3_aa: CASTEGGVQETQYF

clone_size: NA
v_call: TRBV11-3
d_call: NA
j_call: TRBJ2-3
cdr3_nt: TGTGCCAGCAGCTTAGACAGGGTTGGGAGCACAGATACGCAGTATTTT
cdr3_aa: CASSLDRVGSTDTQYF

clone_size: few
v_call: TRBV7-2
d_call: NA
j_call: TRBJ2-2
cdr3_nt: TGTGCCAGCGCCGTAGCGGGGGAGCTGTTTTTT
cdr3_aa: CASAVAGELFF

clone_size: once
v_call: TRBV30
d_call: NA
j_call: TRBJ2-1
cdr3_nt: TGTGCCTGGACAAGGGACTACAATGAGCAGTTCTTC
cdr3_aa: CAWTRDYNEQFF

clone_size: NA
v_call: TRBV20-1
d_call: NA
j_call: TRBJ2-3
cdr3_nt: TGCAGTCCGCTACTGGGGGGCCTATATACGCAGTATTTT
cdr3_aa: CSPLLGGLYTQYF

clone_size: NA
v_call: TRBV28
d_call: TRBD1
j_call: TRBJ1-3
cdr3_nt: TGTGCCAGCAGCCCCTCCGGACAGGGGGGAAACACCATATATTTT
cdr3_aa: CASSPSGQGGNTIYF

clone_size: NA
v_call: TRBV6-1
d_call: NA
j_call: TRBJ1-1
cdr3_nt: TGTGCCAGCAGTAACAGGGAGACCACTGAAGCTTTCTTT
cdr3_aa: CASSNRETTEAFF

clone_size: NA
v_call: TRBV12-3/TRBV12-4
d_call: TRBD2
j_call: TRBJ2-3
cdr3_nt: TGTGCCAGCAGTTTATCGACTAGCGGAAGCACAGATACGCAGTATTTT
cdr3_aa: CASSLSTSGSTDTQYF

clone_size: NA
v_call: TRBV2
d_call: NA
j_call: TRBJ2-1
cdr3_nt: TGTGCCAGCAGTGAATTCGGGACTCACGGCTACAATGAGCAGTTCTTC
cdr3_aa: CASSEFGTHGYNEQFF

clone_size: NA
v_call: TRBV6-1
d_call: TRBD1
j_call: TRBJ1-1
cdr3_nt: TGTGCCAGCAGTGAAAAGGCAGGGGGGACTGAAGCTTTCTTT
cdr3_aa: CASSEKAGGTEAFF

clone_size: NA
v_call: TRBV7-2
d_call: NA
j_call: TRBJ2-5
cdr3_nt: TGTGCCAGCCTCCGGGGGGCCTCGGAGACCCAGTACTTC
cdr3_aa: CASLRGASETQYF

clone_size: NA
v_call: TRBV19
d_call: NA
j_call: TRBJ2-5
cdr3_nt: TGTGCCAGTAGTATAGTCCCCGGGACACAAGAGACCCAGTACTTC
cdr3_aa: CASSIVPGTQETQYF

clone_size: NA
v_call: TRBV19
d_call: NA
j_call: TRBJ2-5
cdr3_nt: TGTGCCAGTAGTATCCGCGAGGGGACCCAGTACTTC
cdr3_aa: CASSIREGTQYF

clone_size: NA
v_call: TRBV7-8
d_call: NA
j_call: TRBJ2-5
cdr3_nt: TGTGCCAGCAGCCCCCTAACGGCCGAGACCCAGTACTTC
cdr3_aa: CASSPLTAETQYF

clone_size: NA
v_call: TRBV20-1
d_call: TRBD2
j_call: TRBJ2-5
cdr3_nt: TGCAGTGCCCGGGGGGGGCCTTATGAGACCCAGTACTTC
cdr3_aa: CSARGGPYETQYF

clone_size: few
v_call: TRBV7-2
d_call: NA
j_call: TRBJ1-1
cdr3_nt: TGTGCCAGCAGCTTAGGAGGGTCCACTGAAGCTTTCTTT
cdr3_aa: CASSLGGSTEAFF

clone_size: once
v_call: TRBV2
d_call: NA
j_call: TRBJ2-1
cdr3_nt: TGTGCCAGCACCAAGATGAATGAGCAGTTCTTC
cdr3_aa: CASTKMNEQFF